One sample yielded the 8 T cell receptor beta chains listed below, sequenced in a study of spatial heterogeneity in lung cancer. Overall study results and limits: Intratumoral expanded alpha and beta TCR counts were found to track tumor mutation counts.

TCRdb called the 5' RACE reads again in MiXCR, with one record for every CDR3 protein. The table lists approximately 3,000 distinct CDR3 sequences, under 7.5% of them singletons, with under 9.5% in the top ten. The time point: sample taken at primary tumor resection. For these TCRs, the target antigens are not known. The sample in question was lung tumor tissue, obtained at surgery. The source is a male donor with early-stage non-small cell lung cancer.

By share, this clonotype counts as medium-sized (0.01 to 0.1%). In a library made to pick up alpha chains, this beta chain is a stray read with a size that means little. V and J are TRBV9 and TRBJ2-5; D may be TRBD1 (6 bases). V lost 3 bases to trimming and J lost 1 base, with 7 bases between them. The CDR3 runs 13 residues. Germline V gene data show CDR1 as SGDLS and CDR2 as YYNGEE. CDR3 coding DNA: TGTGCCAGCAGCGGCAGGGGCCAAGAGACCCAGTACTTC. Amino acids: CASSGRGQETQYF.

About this clonotype: The library was designed around alpha chains, so this beta chain is a stray read whose abundance carries little weight. The V gene is TRBV20-1, the J gene TRBJ2-2; the match to TRBD2 covers 12 bases. The CDR3 extends over 18 amino acids. Germline V gives CDR1 DFQATT, CDR2 SNEGSKA (reference sequence). V trimming: 3 bases; J trimming: 4 bases; junction bases outside the gene matches: 12. DNA of the CDR3: TGCAGTGCTAGGGCCCCTAGCGGGGGGGCGCGAGGCACCGGGGAGCTGTTTTTT. It codes for CSARAPSGGARGTGELFF.

This clonotype has just a few counts. Within a library made for alpha chains, this beta chain is off target, and its count is uninformative. The chain joins TRBV4-3 to TRBJ2-3; 7 nucleotides line up with TRBD2. Germline-derived CDR1 and CDR2 are LGHNA and YSLEER. After removal of 3 bases from V and 3 bases from J, the junction contained 15 bases not matched to a gene. The CDR3 loop spans 18 amino acids. The CDR3 nucleotides read TGCGCCAGCAGCCAGAATCCCCCAACGGGGGGTTTAACAGATACGCAGTATTTT. Protein sequence: CASSQNPPTGGLTDTQYF.

This clonotype qualifies as medium-sized (0.01 to 0.1%). This beta chain is a stray sequence in a library constructed for alpha chains; its clone size is not meaningful. J is TRBJ2-3 and V is TRBV6-2 or TRBV6-3, with 8 positions matching TRBD2. Trimming removed 2 bases from V and 5 bases from J; junction bases left unmatched: 3. This CDR3 has 14 residues. Germline V lookup: CDR1 MNHEY, CDR2 SVGEGT. The CDR3 nucleotides are TGTGCCAGCAGTTACCAGGGGACTAGAGATACGCAGTATTTT. This codes for CASSYQGTRDTQYF.

This clonotype is deemed medium-sized (0.01 to 0.1%). Because the library targeted alpha chains, this beta chain is an off-target read whose size means little. The chain couples TRBV6-2 or TRBV6-3 to TRBJ2-3; 7 bases align to TRBD1. Germline V lookup: CDR1 MNHEY, CDR2 SVGEGT. The CDR3 sequence is 16 residues long. V lost 5 bases to trimming and J lost 2 bases; unmatched junction nucleotides: 10. The CDR3 DNA follows: TGTGCCAGCAGTCCCACCGACAGGGCGTCCACAGATACGCAGTATTTT. As protein: CASSPTDRASTDTQYF.

This clonotype is judged medium-sized. The size of this beta chain means little, since it is a stray read in a library made for alpha chains. The chain combines TRBV6-2 or TRBV6-3 with TRBJ2-2, with 13 bases lining up with TRBD2. CDR1 MNHEY and CDR2 SVGEGT come from the germline V gene. V lost 4 bases to trimming and J lost 9 bases; unmatched junction nucleotides: 5. This CDR3 comprises 15 residues. The CDR3 region is CASSSWTSGGRELFF. As DNA, the CDR3 is TGTGCCAGCAGTTCTTGGACTAGCGGGGGACGGGAGCTGTTTTTT.

Judged by abundance, this clonotype is medium-sized. Within a library made for alpha chains, this beta chain is off target, and its count is uninformative. The chain couples TRBV27 to TRBJ1-2, with D perhaps TRBD1 (6 bases). The CDR3 is 12 amino acids. V was trimmed by 4 bases and J by 5 bases, leaving 8 bases between them. Germline lookup yields CDR1 MNHEY and CDR2 SMNVEV (reference sequence). The CDR3 loop is CASSSQGYGYTF. CDR3 bases: TGTGCCAGCAGTTCACAGGGATATGGCTACACCTTC.

This clonotype ranks as medium-sized (0.01 to 0.1%). This beta chain is an off-target read within a library intended for alpha chains, so its frequency means little. The chain links TRBV18 to TRBJ2-7, with TRBD2 matching over 7 bases. Germline CDR1 KGHSH, CDR2 LQKENI. J lost 5 bases, V lost 3 bases, and 7 bases had no gene match. The CDR3 length is 14 residues. CDR3 in DNA: TGTGCCAGCTCACCGAGCCGGGACTACCACGAGCAGTACTTC. This encodes CASSPSRDYHEQYF.